The source of this T cell receptor (beta chain) is a study of cytomegalovirus exposure and HLA in healthy donors. Repertoires were generated with immunoSEQ multiplex PCR, while TCRdb's copy carries only in-frame clones and drops some. The sample lists 200,000 or so clones, 84% occurring once. The length of the CDR3 is 16 residues. Trimming took 1 base from V and 0 from J, leaving 13 bases between them. CDR1 and CDR2 (germline): SGHRS, YFSETQ. The clonotype was recovered from a woman aged 25 to 45 in good health and CMV-seropositive. V gene TRBV5-1 combines with J gene TRBJ1-1; D gene uncertain. The specimen sequenced was PBMCs. The CDR3 sequence is CASSLLPDGVNTEAFF. The CDR3 coding sequence is TGCGCCAGCAGCTTGTTACCGGACGGGGTGAACACTGAAGCTTTCTTT. Full variable domain (remainder filled in from reference TRBV5-1 and TRBJ1-1): KAGVTQTPRYLIKTRGQQVTLSCSPISGHRSVSWYQQTPGQGLQFLFEYFSETQRNKGNFPGRFSGRQFSNSRSEMNVSTLELGDSALYLCASSLLPDGVNTEAFFGQGTRLTVV.